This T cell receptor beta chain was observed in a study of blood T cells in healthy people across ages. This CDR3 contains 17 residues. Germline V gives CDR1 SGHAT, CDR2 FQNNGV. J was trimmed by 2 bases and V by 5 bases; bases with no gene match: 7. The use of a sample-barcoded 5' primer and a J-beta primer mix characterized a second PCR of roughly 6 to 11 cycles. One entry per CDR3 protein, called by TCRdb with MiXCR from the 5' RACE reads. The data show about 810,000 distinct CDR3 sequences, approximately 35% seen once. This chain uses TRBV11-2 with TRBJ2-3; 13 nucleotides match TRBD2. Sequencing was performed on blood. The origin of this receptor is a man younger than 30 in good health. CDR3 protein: CASSAGTSGTFTDTQYF. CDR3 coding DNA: TGTGCCAGCAGCGCTGGGACTAGCGGGACCTTCACAGATACGCAGTATTTT. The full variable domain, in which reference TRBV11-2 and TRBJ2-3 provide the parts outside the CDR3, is EAGVAQSPRYKIIEKRQSVAFWCNPISGHATLYWYQQILGQGPKLLIQFQNNGVVDDSQLPKDRFSAERLKGVDSTLKIQPAKLEDSAVYLCASSAGTSGTFTDTQYFGPGTRLTVL.